The clone carrying this T cell receptor (beta chain) was detected once. The record originates from a study of cytomegalovirus exposure and HLA in healthy donors. This CDR3 is built from 14 residues. Germline V lookup: CDR1 SNHLY, CDR2 FYNNEI. PCR was performed using 60 Vbeta and 13 Jbeta primers. The repertoire was sequenced with immunoSEQ multiplex PCR; TCRdb's copy has only in-frame clones and lacks some. The data show about 59,000 clones, 83% seen once. The sequence came from a human donor in good health. The chain couples TRBV2 to TRBJ1-6; D might be TRBD1 (6 bases). Sequenced sample: PBMCs. Written as DNA, the CDR3 is TGTGTCACCATAGGGGGCTCCTATAATTCACCCCTCCACTTT. It codes for CVTIGGSYNSPLHF.